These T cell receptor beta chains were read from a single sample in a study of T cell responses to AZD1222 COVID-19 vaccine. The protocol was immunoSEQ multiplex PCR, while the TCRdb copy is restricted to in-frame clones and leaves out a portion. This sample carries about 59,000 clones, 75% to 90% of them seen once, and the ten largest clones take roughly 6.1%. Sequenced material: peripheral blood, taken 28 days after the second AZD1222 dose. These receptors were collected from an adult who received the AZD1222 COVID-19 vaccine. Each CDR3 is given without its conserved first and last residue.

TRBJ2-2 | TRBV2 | ASRQMAGRTGELF
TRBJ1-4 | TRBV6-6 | ASHQGATNEKLF
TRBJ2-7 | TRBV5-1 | ASSLASGTAYYEQY
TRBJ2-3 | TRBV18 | ASSDVRDTQY
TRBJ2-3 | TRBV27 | ASSFFPGQVTDTQY
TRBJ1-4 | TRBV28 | ASSSQGAGLTNEKLF
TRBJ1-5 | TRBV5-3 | ARSSRDREDQPQH
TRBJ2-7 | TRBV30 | AWNIQGFSYEQY
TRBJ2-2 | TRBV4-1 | ASSQDDTKGELF
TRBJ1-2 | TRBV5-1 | ASSQDRDLYGYT
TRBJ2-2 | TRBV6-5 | ASSYEGRNTGELF
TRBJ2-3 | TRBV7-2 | ASSLGISDTQY
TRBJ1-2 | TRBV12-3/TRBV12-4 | ASSSARAGYT
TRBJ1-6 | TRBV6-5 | ASSYTGRGNSPLH
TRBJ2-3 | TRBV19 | ASSIVVSTDTQY
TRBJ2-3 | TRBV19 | ASSADAGTQY
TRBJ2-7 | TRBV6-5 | ASNTRQGAREQY
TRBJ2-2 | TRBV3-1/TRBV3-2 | ACGGGITGELF
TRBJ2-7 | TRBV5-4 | ASSLLTGMREQY
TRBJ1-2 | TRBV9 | ASSVARGQGHGYT
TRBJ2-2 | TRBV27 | ASKDRLRNTGELF
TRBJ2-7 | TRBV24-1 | ATSGGYEQY
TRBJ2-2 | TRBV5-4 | ASSLVNTGELF
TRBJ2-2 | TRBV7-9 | ASSPSGTGRTGELF
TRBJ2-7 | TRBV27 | ASSPSWDRGFRGPSYEQY
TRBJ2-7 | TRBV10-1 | ASSKDSASSYEQY
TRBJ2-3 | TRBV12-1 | ASSFALTSDSTDTQY
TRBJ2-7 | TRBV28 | ASSVGGSYEQY
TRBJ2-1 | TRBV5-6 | ASSLGLASYNEQF
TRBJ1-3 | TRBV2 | ASRDREAATGNTIY
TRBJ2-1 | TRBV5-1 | ASSFTPISYNEQF
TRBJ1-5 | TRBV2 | ASTKGTNSNQPQH
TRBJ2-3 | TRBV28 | ASSRSGQGGADTQY
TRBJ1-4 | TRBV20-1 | SARSPTEVD
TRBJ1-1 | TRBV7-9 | ASSLDGMNTEAF
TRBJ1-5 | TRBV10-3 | AISESLGNQPQH
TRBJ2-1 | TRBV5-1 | ASSLLGGRTYNEQF
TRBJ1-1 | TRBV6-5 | ASSYHKGQPNTEAF
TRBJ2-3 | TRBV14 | ASSQEGRGAITDTQY
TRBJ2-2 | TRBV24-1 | ATSDPSGGSTGELF
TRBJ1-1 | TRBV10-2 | ASLLTENTEAF
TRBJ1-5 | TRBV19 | ASSTQYRGDQPQH
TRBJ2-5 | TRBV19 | ASREQETQY
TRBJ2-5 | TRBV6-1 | ASSDLTGRETQY
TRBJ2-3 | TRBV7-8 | ASSLGSGGSTDTQY
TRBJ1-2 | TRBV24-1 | ATRDNYGYT
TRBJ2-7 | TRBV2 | ASSVLDPYEQY
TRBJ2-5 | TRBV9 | ASSVAGGHYQETQY
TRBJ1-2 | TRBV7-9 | ASSLNSGGGYT
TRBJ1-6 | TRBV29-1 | SVGTGEDSPLH
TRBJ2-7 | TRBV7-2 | ASSTGRTGYEQY
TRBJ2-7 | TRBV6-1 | ASSEAVAGVGYEQY
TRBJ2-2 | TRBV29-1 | SVHSQGANTGELF
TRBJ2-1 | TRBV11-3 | ASSFSSPGLAGGYNEQF
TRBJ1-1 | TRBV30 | AYDRENTEAF
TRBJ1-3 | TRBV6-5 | ASRGLSGNTIY
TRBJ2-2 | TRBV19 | ASGTGGNTGELF
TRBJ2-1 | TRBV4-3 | ASSQGRTSGTNNEQF
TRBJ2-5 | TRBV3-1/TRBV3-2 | ASSQEPWTQY
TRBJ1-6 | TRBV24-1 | ATSGGYNSPLH